This T cell receptor (beta chain) was sequenced during a study of PD-1 blockade in classical Hodgkin lymphoma. Stated time point: cycle 4 day 1 (C4D1), after about 6 weeks of nivolumab. All patients experienced relapse after autologous stem cell transplantation, and brentuximab vedotin exposure was variable. Here immunoSEQ multiplex PCR was the method, and the copy in TCRdb shows in-frame clones only, minus some. The repertoire includes around 7,400 clones, about 84% of them detected once, and 25% to 35% sits in the top ten. The ends were cut back, 3 bases at V and 1 base at J, with 7 bases in the middle. Germline CDR1 reads SGHTA; CDR2 reads FQGNSA. This CDR3 spans 14 amino acids.

The sequenced sample was peripheral blood mononuclear cells (PBMCs), obtained before the fourth cycle of nivolumab. This rearrangement joins TRBV7-2 to TRBJ1-3; D gene uncertain. The source is a human donor with classical Hodgkin lymphoma. CDR3 sequence: CASSFGPSGNTIYF. Here the CDR3 DNA reads TGTGCCAGCAGCTTCGGACCTTCTGGAAACACCATATATTTT.